A single sample gave rise to the 24 T cell receptor beta chains below, sequenced in a study of T cell clones after liver transplantation. TCRdb's copy holds only in-frame clones and misses some; the assay was immunoSEQ multiplex PCR. The repertoire holds about 74,000 clones, with about four fifths as singletons. The material sequenced was CD4+ T cells from blood, taken before liver transplant. The origin of the receptors is a human donor who received a liver transplant.

V and J are TRBV5-6 and TRBJ2-7; maybe TRBD1 (5 bases). V shed 1 base and J shed 1 base, with 6 bases lying between them. The germline CDR1 and CDR2 sequences are SGHDT and YYEEEE. CDR3 size: 13 residues. The CDR3 loop reads CASSLRQSYEQYF. The CDR3 region has the DNA TGTGCCAGCAGCTTGAGACAGTCCTACGAGCAGTACTTC. Full variable domain (missing parts from reference TRBV5-6 and TRBJ2-7): DAGVTQSPTHLIKTRGQQVTLRCSPKSGHDTVSWYQQALGQGPQFIFQYYEEEERQRGNFPDRFSGHQFPNYSSELNVNALLLGDSALYLCASSLRQSYEQYFGPGTRLTVT.

The chain links TRBV6-5 to TRBJ2-7; no clear D gene. Trimming pared 2 bases from V and 5 bases from J, leaving 13 bases between. Germline values: CDR1 MNHEY, CDR2 SVGAGI. The CDR3 is 14 amino acids. The CDR3 sequence: CASSYRTARDEQYF. CDR3 DNA sequence: TGTGCCAGCAGTTACCGGACGGCTCGGGACGAGCAGTACTTC.

The chain links TRBV11-3 to TRBJ1-5; 8 bases map to TRBD1. Germline CDR1 is SGHNT and CDR2 is YENEEA. The CDR3 is 13 amino acids. V was clipped by 4 bases and J by 9 bases; unmatched bases: 5. The CDR3 bases are TGTGCCAGCAGCTCCCAGGGGGCTCGGCCCCAGCATTTT. This sequence encodes CASSSQGARPQHF.

V usage is TRBV12-1 and J usage is TRBJ1-1. TRBV12-1 is an annotated pseudogene. The CDR3 is 15 amino acids. The CDR3 spells CASSFPKHGDTEAFF. In DNA form, the CDR3 reads TGTGCCAGCAGCTTCCCCAAACATGGCGACACTGAAGCTTTCTTT.

The chain recombines TRBV4-2 with TRBJ2-1; weak D call: TRBD2 (6 bases). From germline, CDR1 is LGHNA and CDR2 YNFKEQ. V lost 4 bases to trimming and J lost 2 bases, with 21 bases between them. The CDR3 is 18 amino acids. The CDR3 loop reads CASSPGLTAIRAYNEQFF. The CDR3 DNA is TGTGCCAGCAGCCCCGGACTAACCGCTATAAGGGCCTACAATGAGCAGTTCTTC.

This clone was seen a few times. V gene TRBV6-6 combines with J gene TRBJ1-1; D is ambiguous. V was shortened by 5 bases and J by 1 base, with 5 bases between the two germline ends. The CDR3 has 12 residues. Per the germline V gene, CDR1 is MNHNY and CDR2 is SVGAGI (reference sequence). CDR3 sequence: CASSRQNTEAFF. In nucleotides, the CDR3 is TGTGCCAGCAGTCGCCAGAACACTGAAGCTTTCTTT.

This clone was observed a single time. The chain recombines TRBV7-9 with TRBJ2-5; D is ambiguous. The germline gives CDR1 SEHNR, CDR2 FQNEAQ (reference sequence). V gave up 0 bases and J gave up 5 bases, with 13 bases separating them. This CDR3 is 15 amino acids long. CDR3 in amino acids: CASSLAGIRWETQYF. CDR3 DNA: TGTGCCAGCAGCTTAGCGGGTATTAGGTGGGAGACCCAGTACTTC.

V and J are TRBV5-1 and TRBJ2-3, with 7 bases lining up with TRBD2. Germline values: CDR1 SGHRS, CDR2 YFSETQ. The ends lost 3 bases at V and 5 bases at J; junction bases unmatched: 15. There are 17 residues in the CDR3. As DNA, the CDR3 is TGCGCCAGCAGCTCGAGCTTCGGGGGAGGGCCAATAGATACGCAGTATTTT. This encodes CASSSSFGGGPIDTQYF.

The chain uses TRBV11-2 and TRBJ2-7; D is unclear. The CDR3 is 10 amino acids. The V gene lost 4 bases and the J gene lost 2 bases, with 0 bases spanning the gap. From germline, CDR1 is SGHAT and CDR2 FQNNGV. CDR3 loop: CASSSYEQYF. CDR3 nucleotides: TGTGCCAGCAGCTCCTACGAGCAGTACTTC.

The chain employs TRBV28 and TRBJ1-5; tentatively, D is TRBD1 (5 bases). The V end lost 3 bases, the J end lost 0 bases, and 9 bases lay between the germline ends. Looked up from germline, CDR1 is MDHEN and CDR2 is SYDVKM. The CDR3 contains 15 residues. The CDR3 spells CASSFSGGSNQPQHF. CDR3 sequence (DNA): TGTGCCAGCAGTTTTTCCGGGGGTAGCAATCAGCCCCAGCATTTT.

About this clone: Additional DNA sequences in this sample encode the identical CDR3. V usage is TRBV7-2 and J usage is TRBJ2-1; a possible D gene is TRBD2 (7 bases). This CDR3 comprises 14 residues. Germline V lookup: CDR1 SGHTA, CDR2 FQGNSA. V lost 5 bases to trimming and J lost 6 bases, with 14 bases between them. The CDR3 DNA follows: TGTGCCAGCAGCCTCGCCGGGGGGCCCAATGAGCAGTTCTTC. It is translated as CASSLAGGPNEQFF.

The V call is TRBV5-1, the J call TRBJ2-6; tentative D call: TRBD1 (6 bases). The V end was cut by 0 bases, the J end by 4 bases, with 11 bases between. Germline-derived CDR1 and CDR2 are SGHRS and YFSETQ. The CDR3 covers 16 residues. CDR3 bases: TGCGCCAGCAGCTTGGACAGGGCAACAGGGGCCAACGTCCTGACTTTC. Translating it yields CASSLDRATGANVLTF.

This clone was seen once. The chain combines TRBV5-4 with TRBJ2-3; no definite D call. V was cut by 0 bases and J by 2 bases, with 4 bases left in between. This CDR3 is 13 amino acids long. CDR1 and CDR2 (germline): SGHNT, YYREEE (reference sequence). The CDR3 region has the DNA TGTGCCAGCAGCTTGGACGACACAGATACGCAGTATTTT. Translated, it gives CASSLDDTDTQYF.

The chain has TRBV28 and TRBJ1-1; a weak D match, TRBD1 (6 bases). From germline, CDR1 is MDHEN and CDR2 SYDVKM. Trimming cost V 8 bases and J 7 bases, with 17 bases left between them. The CDR3 runs to 13 residues. The CDR3 DNA follows: TGTGCCAGCTCAGCCGCAGGGGCAGATGAAGCTTTCTTT. Protein product: CASSAAGADEAFF.

This clone appeared a few times. The chain employs TRBV7-3 and TRBJ1-1; 7 bases line up with TRBD1. The V gene's germline CDR1 is SGHTA and CDR2 FQGTGA. This CDR3 has 14 residues. Germline trimming cut 5 bases from V and 2 bases from J; bases unmatched to any gene: 5. The CDR3 DNA follows: TGTGCCAGCAGCCTCGGGACAGCAAACACTGAAGCTTTCTTT. Amino acid sequence: CASSLGTANTEAFF.

The chain employs TRBV7-2 and TRBJ2-3; the match to TRBD1 covers 7 bases. With V trimmed by 1 base and J by 1 base, 2 bases remained unmatched. Germline V gene data show CDR1 as SGHTA and CDR2 as FQGNSA. The CDR3 runs 15 residues. The CDR3 loop reads CASSLVGGGTDTQYF. CDR3 coding DNA: TGTGCCAGCAGCTTAGTAGGGGGCGGCACAGATACGCAGTATTTT. The complete variable domain, with remaining parts taken from reference TRBV7-2 and TRBJ2-3, reads GAGVSQSPSNKVTEKGKDVELRCDPISGHTALYWYRQSLGQGLEFLIYFQGNSAPDKSGLPSDRFSAERTGGSVSTLTIQRTQQEDSAVYLCASSLVGGGTDTQYFGPGTRLTVL.

The rearrangement uses TRBV28 and TRBJ2-6; D not certain. Trimming took off 6 bases at V and 0 bases at J, with 12 bases between the two ends. The CDR3 has 16 residues. Per the germline V gene, CDR1 is MDHEN and CDR2 is SYDVKM. CDR3 in amino acids: CASSHLGPSGANVLTF. CDR3 bases: TGTGCCAGCAGCCATCTTGGGCCCTCTGGGGCCAACGTCCTGACTTTC. Full variable domain (missing parts from reference TRBV28 and TRBJ2-6): DVKVTQSSRYLVKRTGEKVFLECVQDMDHENMFWYRQDPGLGLRLIYFSYDVKMKEKGDIPEGYSVSREKKERFSLILESASTNQTSMYLCASSHLGPSGANVLTFGAGSRLTVL.

This clone was counted a single time. This CDR3 reads CASSEAWGEGRDRETQYF. CDR3 DNA: TGTGCCAGCAGTGAAGCGTGGGGGGAGGGCCGAGATAGGGAGACCCAGTACTTC. This rearrangement joins TRBV6-1 to TRBJ2-5; 7 bases align to TRBD2. The CDR3 covers 18 residues. The V gene end was trimmed by 0 bases and the J gene end by 5 bases; junction bases not matched to a gene: 15. Per the germline V gene, CDR1 is MNHNS and CDR2 is SASEGT.

This chain joins TRBV4-2 and TRBJ2-1, with 7 bases lining up with TRBD2. Germline CDR1 is LGHNA and CDR2 is YNFKEQ. The CDR3 is 15 amino acids. The V and J ends lost 3 bases and 5 bases, in that order; junction bases with no gene match: 7. Here the CDR3 DNA reads TGTGCCAGCAGCCACGTCGAGCGGGATAACAATGAGCAGTTCTTC. It specifies CASSHVERDNNEQFF.

In this sample, this clone turned up a few times. CDR3 region: CAWSGGRNYGYTF. The DNA for the CDR3 is TGTGCCTGGAGTGGGGGGCGGAACTATGGCTACACCTTC. The chain uses TRBV30 and TRBJ1-2, with D maybe TRBD1 (6 bases). Germline V gives CDR1 GTSNPN, CDR2 SVGIG (reference sequence). Between the trimmed V and J ends, which lost 1 base and 2 bases, there was a span of 8 bases. CDR3 length equals 13 residues.

The chain couples TRBV23-1 to TRBJ2-5; possibly TRBD2 for D (7 bases). TRBV23-1 is sorted into the ORF group, with uncertain function. This CDR3 has 14 residues. The V end was cut by 9 bases, the J end by 2 bases, with 16 bases between. The CDR3 bases are TGCGCCAGAGGAGGGGGGGCTGATCAAGAGACCCAGTACTTC. Translated, it gives CARGGGADQETQYF.

This rearrangement joins TRBV5-1 to TRBJ1-3, with TRBD1 as a possible D gene (6 bases). The V gene lost 7 bases and the J gene lost 4 bases, with 18 bases spanning the gap. The CDR3 length is 15 residues. Germline lookup yields CDR1 SGHRS and CDR2 YFSETQ. CDR3 region: CASHPGTSIGNTIYF. DNA for the CDR3: TGCGCCAGCCATCCCGGGACATCGATCGGAAACACCATATATTTT. The entire variable domain, with the rest obtained from reference TRBV5-1 and TRBJ1-3, is as follows: KAGVTQTPRYLIKTRGQQVTLSCSPISGHRSVSWYQQTPGQGLQFLFEYFSETQRNKGNFPGRFSGRQFSNSRSEMNVSTLELGDSALYLCASHPGTSIGNTIYFGEGSWLTVV.

This clone is labeled as medium-sized. The gene calls are TRBV5-1 and TRBJ1-5; 7 nucleotides align to TRBD1. V was pared by 5 bases and J by 5 bases, with 10 bases of the junction left unmatched. The CDR3 contains 15 residues. Per germline, CDR1 SGHRS and CDR2 YFSETQ. The CDR3 here is CASRRGQAADQPQHF. The CDR3, as DNA: TGCGCCAGCAGAAGGGGGCAGGCGGCCGATCAGCCCCAGCATTTT.

The chain has TRBV19 and TRBJ1-1; 8 bases align to TRBD1. Germline lookup yields CDR1 LNHDA and CDR2 SQIVND (reference sequence). Losses at the gene ends were 7 bases for V and 1 base for J; bases not matched to a gene: 5. This CDR3 comprises 14 residues. Here the CDR3 reads CASTTTGANTEAFF. The CDR3 DNA reads TGTGCCAGTACCACGACAGGGGCGAACACTGAAGCTTTCTTT. The whole variable domain, remainder taken from reference TRBV19 and TRBJ1-1, is DGGITQSPKYLFRKEGQNVTLSCEQNLNHDAMYWYRQDPGQGLRLIYYSQIVNDFQKGDIAEGYSVSREKKESFPLTVTSAQKNPTAFYLCASTTTGANTEAFFGQGTRLTVV.